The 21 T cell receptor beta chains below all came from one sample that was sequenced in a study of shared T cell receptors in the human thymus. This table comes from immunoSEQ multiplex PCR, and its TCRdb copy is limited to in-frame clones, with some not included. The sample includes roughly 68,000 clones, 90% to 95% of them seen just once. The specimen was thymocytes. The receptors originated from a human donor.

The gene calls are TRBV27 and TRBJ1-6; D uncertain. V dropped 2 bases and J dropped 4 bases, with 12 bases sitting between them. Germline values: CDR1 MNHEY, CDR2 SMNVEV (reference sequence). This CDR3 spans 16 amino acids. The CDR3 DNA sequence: TGTGCCAGCAGTTTAGGTGAAGGCGGATATAATTCACCCCTCCACTTT. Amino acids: CASSLGEGGYNSPLHF.

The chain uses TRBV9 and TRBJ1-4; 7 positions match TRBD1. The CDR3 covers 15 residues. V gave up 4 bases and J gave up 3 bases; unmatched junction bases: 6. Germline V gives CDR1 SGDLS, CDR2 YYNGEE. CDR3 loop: CASSTRTGPNEKLFF. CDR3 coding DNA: TGTGCCAGCAGCACCCGGACAGGTCCTAATGAAAAACTGTTTTTT.

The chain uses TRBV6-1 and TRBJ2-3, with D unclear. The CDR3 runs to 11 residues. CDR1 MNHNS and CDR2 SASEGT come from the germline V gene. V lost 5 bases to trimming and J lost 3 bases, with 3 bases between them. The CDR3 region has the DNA TGTGCCAGCAGTCTTACAGATACGCAGTATTTT. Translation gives CASSLTDTQYF.

This chain's CDR3 is CASSFRDRGLYGYTF. In nucleotides, the CDR3 is TGTGCCAGCAGCTTCCGGGACAGGGGCCTCTATGGCTACACCTTC. V usage is TRBV11-2 and J usage is TRBJ1-2, with 10 positions matching TRBD1. The CDR3 spans 15 residues. J lost 4 bases, V lost 3 bases, and 5 bases had no gene match. Germline V lookup: CDR1 SGHAT, CDR2 FQNNGV.

Here the CDR3 reads CASSLRNQPQHF. CDR3 nucleotides: TGTGCCAGCAGTCTCAGAAATCAGCCCCAGCATTTT. V gene TRBV9 combines with J gene TRBJ1-5; no definite D call. The germline gives CDR1 SGDLS, CDR2 YYNGEE. The CDR3 is 12 residues long. With 5 bases removed from V and 4 bases from J, the gap between germline ends came to 7 bases. Complete variable domain (other parts from reference TRBV9 and TRBJ1-5): DSGVTQTPKHLITATGQRVTLRCSPRSGDLSVYWYQQSLDQGLQFLIQYYNGEERAKGNILERFSAQQFPDLHSELNLSSLELGDSALYFCASSLRNQPQHFGDGTRLSIL.

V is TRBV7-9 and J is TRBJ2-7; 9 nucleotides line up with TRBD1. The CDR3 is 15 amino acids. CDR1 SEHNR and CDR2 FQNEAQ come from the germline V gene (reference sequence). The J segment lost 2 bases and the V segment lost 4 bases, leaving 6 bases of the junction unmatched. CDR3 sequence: CASSSNRGLPYEQYF. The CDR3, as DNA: TGTGCCAGCAGCTCCAACAGGGGGCTTCCCTACGAGCAGTACTTC.

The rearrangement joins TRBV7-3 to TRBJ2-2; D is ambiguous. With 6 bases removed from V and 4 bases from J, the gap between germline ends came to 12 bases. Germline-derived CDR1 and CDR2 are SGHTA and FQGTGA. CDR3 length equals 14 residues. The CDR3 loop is CASRLTKFTGELFF. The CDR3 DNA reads TGTGCCAGCAGGCTCACCAAGTTCACCGGGGAGCTGTTTTTT.

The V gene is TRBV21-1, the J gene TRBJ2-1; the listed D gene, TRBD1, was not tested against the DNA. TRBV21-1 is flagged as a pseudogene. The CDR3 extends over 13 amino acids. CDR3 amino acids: CARSRGHRNEQFF. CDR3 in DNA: TGTGCCAGATCCCGGGGACACCGGAATGAGCAGTTCTTC.

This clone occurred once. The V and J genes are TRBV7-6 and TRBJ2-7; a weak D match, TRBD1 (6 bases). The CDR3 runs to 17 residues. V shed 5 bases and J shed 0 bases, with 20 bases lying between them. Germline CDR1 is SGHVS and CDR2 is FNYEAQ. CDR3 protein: CASSPNLRGDISYEQYF. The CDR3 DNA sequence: TGTGCCAGCAGCCCGAACCTTAGAGGGGACATCTCCTACGAGCAGTACTTC.

CDR3 loop: CSVSHPRDIDTQYF. The DNA of the CDR3 is TGCAGCGTTTCCCACCCCCGGGATATAGATACGCAGTATTTT. This sequence joins TRBV29-1 and TRBJ2-3, with a weak D call TRBD2 (5 bases). Trimming pared 5 bases from V and 5 bases from J, leaving 17 bases between. Germline lookup yields CDR1 SQVTM and CDR2 ANQGSEA. The CDR3 has 14 residues.

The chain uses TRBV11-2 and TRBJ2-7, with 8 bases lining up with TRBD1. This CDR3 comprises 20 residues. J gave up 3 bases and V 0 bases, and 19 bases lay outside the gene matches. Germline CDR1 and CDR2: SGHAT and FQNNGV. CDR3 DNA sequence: TGTGCCAGCAGCTTAGAGGTGGTCCCGGACAGGGCCTTTAATAGCTACGAGCAGTACTTC. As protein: CASSLEVVPDRAFNSYEQYF.

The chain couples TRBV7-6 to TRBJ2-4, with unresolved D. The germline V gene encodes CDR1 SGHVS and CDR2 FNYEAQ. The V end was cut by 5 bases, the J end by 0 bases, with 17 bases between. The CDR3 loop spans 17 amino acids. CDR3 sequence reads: CASSLGPLNLAKNIQYF. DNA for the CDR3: TGTGCCAGCAGCCTCGGTCCTCTAAATCTAGCCAAAAACATTCAGTACTTC.

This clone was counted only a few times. The CDR3 here is CASSFSGQGHQPQHF. In DNA form, the CDR3 reads TGTGCCAGCTCATTTAGCGGACAGGGTCATCAGCCCCAGCATTTT. The gene calls are TRBV18 and TRBJ1-5, with 8 nucleotides matching TRBD1. The CDR3 has 15 amino acids. Germline V gene data show CDR1 as KGHSH and CDR2 as LQKENI. V was clipped by 5 bases and J by 5 bases; unmatched bases: 8.

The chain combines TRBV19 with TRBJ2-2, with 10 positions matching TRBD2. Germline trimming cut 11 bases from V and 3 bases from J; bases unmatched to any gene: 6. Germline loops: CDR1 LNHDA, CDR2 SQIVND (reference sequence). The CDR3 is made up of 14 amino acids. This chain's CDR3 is CASLAGEDTGELFF. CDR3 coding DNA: TGTGCCTCCCTAGCGGGGGAAGACACCGGGGAGCTGTTTTTT.

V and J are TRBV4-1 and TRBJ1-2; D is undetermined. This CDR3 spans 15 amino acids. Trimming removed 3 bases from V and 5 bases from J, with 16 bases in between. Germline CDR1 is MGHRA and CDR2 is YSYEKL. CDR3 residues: CASSQPGSRFYGYTF. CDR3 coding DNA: TGCGCCAGCAGCCAGCCGGGAAGCCGATTTTATGGCTACACCTTC.

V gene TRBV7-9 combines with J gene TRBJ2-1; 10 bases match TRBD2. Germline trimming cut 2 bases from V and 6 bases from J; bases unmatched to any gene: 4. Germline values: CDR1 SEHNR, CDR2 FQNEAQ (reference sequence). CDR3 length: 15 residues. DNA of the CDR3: TGTGCCAGCAGCTTAAAGCTAGCGGGGGCCAATGAGCAGTTCTTC. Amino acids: CASSLKLAGANEQFF.

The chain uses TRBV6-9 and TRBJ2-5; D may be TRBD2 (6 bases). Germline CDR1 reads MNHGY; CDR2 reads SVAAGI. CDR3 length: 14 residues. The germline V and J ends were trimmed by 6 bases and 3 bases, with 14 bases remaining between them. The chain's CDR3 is CASSPLAREETQYF. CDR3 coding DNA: TGTGCCAGCAGCCCCCTAGCGAGAGAAGAGACCCAGTACTTC.

CDR3 bases: TGTGCCAGCAGCCAGACGGTCCATAATATTTATGGCTACACCTTC. Protein product: CASSQTVHNIYGYTF. The chain links TRBV4-2 to TRBJ1-2; no clear D gene. This CDR3 spans 15 amino acids. Germline-derived CDR1 and CDR2 are LGHNA and YNFKEQ. The V end was cut by 3 bases, the J end by 5 bases, with 16 bases between.

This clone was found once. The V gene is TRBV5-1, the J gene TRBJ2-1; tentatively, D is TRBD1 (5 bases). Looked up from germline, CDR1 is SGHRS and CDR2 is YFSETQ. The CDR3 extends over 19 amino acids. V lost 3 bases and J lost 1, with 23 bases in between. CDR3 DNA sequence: TGCGCCAGCAGCTCACCAGGGTACTTCCCACCCAGATCCTACAATGAGCAGTTCTTC. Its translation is CASSSPGYFPPRSYNEQFF.

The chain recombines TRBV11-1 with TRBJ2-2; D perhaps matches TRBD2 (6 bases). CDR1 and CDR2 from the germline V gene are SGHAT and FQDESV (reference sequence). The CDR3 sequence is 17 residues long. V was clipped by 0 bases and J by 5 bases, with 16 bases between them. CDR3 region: CASSLATAGQLTGELFF. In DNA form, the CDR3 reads TGTGCCAGCAGCTTAGCTACGGCGGGGCAATTAACCGGGGAGCTGTTTTTT.

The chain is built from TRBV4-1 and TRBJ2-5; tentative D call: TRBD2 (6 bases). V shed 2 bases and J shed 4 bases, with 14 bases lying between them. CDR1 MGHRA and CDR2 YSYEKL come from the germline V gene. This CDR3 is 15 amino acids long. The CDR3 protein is CASSQNALARETQYF. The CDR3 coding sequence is TGCGCCAGCAGCCAAAATGCACTAGCCCGAGAGACCCAGTACTTC.